This T cell receptor (beta chain) was captured in a study of neurological immune-mediated disorders. Points from the study as a whole: TCR clonal expansion peaked in HTLV-1-associated myelopathy patients and was lowest in multiple sclerosis patients.

The authors produced cDNA by 5'RACE using 10-nucleotide random UMIs. Every sequencing run generated over 170 million TCR-beta sequences from 15-18 subjects. TCRdb reprocessed the 5' RACE reads via MiXCR and lists one record per CDR3 protein. This sample has 30,000 to 45,000 distinct CDR3 sequences, with approximately 10% found just once. There were about a million CD4+ or CD8+ T cells used in the sorted libraries. This clonotype was seen at least ten times. Its antigen remains unidentified. The receptor was isolated from a woman between 25 and 40 years old with HTLV-1-associated myelopathy (HAM/TSP). The sequenced material came from CD4+ T cells from blood.

CDR3 bases: TGCGCCAGCAGCTTGGCCGGGCAAGTGGGGGGGACAGATACGCAGTATTTT. Translation: CASSLAGQVGGTDTQYF. This chain links TRBV5-1 with TRBJ2-3, with TRBD2 identical over 7 bases. The V gene's germline CDR1 is SGHRS and CDR2 YFSETQ. Trimming took 0 bases from V and 3 from J; bases not matched to a gene: 10. The CDR3 extends over 17 amino acids.